This T cell receptor beta chain originates from a study of T cells in Graves' hyperthyroidism and ophthalmopathy. This clonotype was counted ten times or more. TCR beta CDR3 regions were amplified from RNA transcripts. HTBI primers were the set used in a first-round RT-PCR of the TCR CDR3. Each CDR3 protein is one row after TCRdb ran MiXCR on the multiplex PCR reads. Here the sample spans about 350,000 distinct CDR3 sequences, approximately 14% being singletons. The source material was blood. This TCR came from a woman aged 25 to 39 with Graves' hyperthyroidism.

This CDR3 is CASSLPRYEQYF. Here the CDR3 DNA reads TGTGCCAGCAGTTTACCCCGCTACGAGCAGTACTTC. V usage is TRBV28 and J usage is TRBJ2-7; D gene unclear. Germline V lookup: CDR1 MDHEN, CDR2 SYDVKM. The ends were cut back, 2 bases at V and 3 bases at J, with 5 bases in the middle. The CDR3 covers 12 residues.